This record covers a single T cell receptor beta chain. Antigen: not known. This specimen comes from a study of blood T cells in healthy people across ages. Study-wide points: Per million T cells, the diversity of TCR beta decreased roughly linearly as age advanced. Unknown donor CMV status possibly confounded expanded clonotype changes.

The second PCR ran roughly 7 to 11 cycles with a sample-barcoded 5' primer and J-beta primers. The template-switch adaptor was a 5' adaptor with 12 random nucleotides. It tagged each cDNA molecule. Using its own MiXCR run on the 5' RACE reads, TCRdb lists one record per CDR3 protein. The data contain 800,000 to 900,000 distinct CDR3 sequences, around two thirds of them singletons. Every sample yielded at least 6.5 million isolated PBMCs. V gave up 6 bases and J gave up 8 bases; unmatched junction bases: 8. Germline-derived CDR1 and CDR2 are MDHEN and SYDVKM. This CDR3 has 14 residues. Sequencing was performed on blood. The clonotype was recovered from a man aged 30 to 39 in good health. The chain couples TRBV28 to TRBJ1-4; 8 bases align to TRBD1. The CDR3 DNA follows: TGTGCCAGCAGGCCCGGGACAGGAGGCGAAAAACTGTTTTTT. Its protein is CASRPGTGGEKLFF. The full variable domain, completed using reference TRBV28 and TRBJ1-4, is DVKVTQSSRYLVKRTGEKVFLECVQDMDHENMFWYRQDPGLGLRLIYFSYDVKMKEKGDIPEGYSVSREKKERFSLILESASTNQTSMYLCASRPGTGGEKLFFGSGTQLSVL.